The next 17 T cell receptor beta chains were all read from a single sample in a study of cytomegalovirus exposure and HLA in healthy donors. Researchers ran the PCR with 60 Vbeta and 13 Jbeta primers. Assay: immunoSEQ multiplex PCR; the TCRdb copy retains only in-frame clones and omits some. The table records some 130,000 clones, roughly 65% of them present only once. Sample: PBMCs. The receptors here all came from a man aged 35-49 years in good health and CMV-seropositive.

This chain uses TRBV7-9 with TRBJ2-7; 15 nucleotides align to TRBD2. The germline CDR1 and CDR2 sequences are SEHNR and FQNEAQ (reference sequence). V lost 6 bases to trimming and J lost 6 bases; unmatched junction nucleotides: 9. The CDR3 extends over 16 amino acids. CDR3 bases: TGTGCCAGCAGTTTCGGACTAGCGGGGGGGACAGGCGAGCAGTACTTC. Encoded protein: CASSFGLAGGTGEQYF.

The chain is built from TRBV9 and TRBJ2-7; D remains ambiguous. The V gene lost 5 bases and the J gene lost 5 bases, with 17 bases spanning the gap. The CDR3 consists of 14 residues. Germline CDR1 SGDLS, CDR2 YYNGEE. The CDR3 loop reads CASSARVQNDEQYF. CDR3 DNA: TGTGCCAGCAGTGCGCGAGTCCAAAACGACGAGCAGTACTTC.

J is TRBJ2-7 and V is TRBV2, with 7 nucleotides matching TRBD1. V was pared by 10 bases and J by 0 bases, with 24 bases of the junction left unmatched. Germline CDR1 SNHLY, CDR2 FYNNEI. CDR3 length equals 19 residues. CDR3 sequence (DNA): TGTGCCACCAACAAGGGGGCCTGGGTGGGAACTGGGGCCTCCTACGAGCAGTACTTC. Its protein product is CATNKGAWVGTGASYEQYF.

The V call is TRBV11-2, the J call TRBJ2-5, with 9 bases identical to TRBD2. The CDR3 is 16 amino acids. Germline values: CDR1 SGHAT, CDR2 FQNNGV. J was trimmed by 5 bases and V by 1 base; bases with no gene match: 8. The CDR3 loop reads CASSLAQAGGWETQYF. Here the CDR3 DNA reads TGTGCCAGCAGCTTAGCCCAAGCGGGGGGATGGGAGACCCAGTACTTC.

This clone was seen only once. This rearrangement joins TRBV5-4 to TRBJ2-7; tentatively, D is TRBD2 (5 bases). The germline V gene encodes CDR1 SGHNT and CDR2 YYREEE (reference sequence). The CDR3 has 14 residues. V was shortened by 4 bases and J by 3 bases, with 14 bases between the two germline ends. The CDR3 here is CASSPGGPGYEQYF. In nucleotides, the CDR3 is TGTGCCAGCAGCCCCGGAGGACCGGGCTACGAGCAGTACTTC.

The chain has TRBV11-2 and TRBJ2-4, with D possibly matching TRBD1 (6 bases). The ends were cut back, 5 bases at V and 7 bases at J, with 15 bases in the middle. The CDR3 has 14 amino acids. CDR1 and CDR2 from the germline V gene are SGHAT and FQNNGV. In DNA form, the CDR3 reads TGTGCCAGCAGCACAGGACAGCCGTGGAACATTCAGTACTTC. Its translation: CASSTGQPWNIQYF.

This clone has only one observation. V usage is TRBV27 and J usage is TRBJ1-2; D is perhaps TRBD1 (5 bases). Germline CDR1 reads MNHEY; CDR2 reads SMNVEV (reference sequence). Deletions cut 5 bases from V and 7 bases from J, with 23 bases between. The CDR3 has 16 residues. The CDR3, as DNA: TGTGCCAGCAGTAATTCGGGGGTCCCTTCGCCGAGTGGCTACACCTTC. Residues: CASSNSGVPSPSGYTF.

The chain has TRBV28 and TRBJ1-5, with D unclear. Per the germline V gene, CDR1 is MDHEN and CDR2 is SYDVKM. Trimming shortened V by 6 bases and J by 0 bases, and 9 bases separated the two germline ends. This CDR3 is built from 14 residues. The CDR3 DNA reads TGTGCCAGCAGCGGTTACAGTAGCAATCAGCCCCAGCATTTT. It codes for CASSGYSSNQPQHF.

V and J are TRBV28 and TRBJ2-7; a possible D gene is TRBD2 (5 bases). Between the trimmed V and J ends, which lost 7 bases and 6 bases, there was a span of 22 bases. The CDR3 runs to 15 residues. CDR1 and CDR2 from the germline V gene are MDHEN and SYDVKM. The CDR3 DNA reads TGTGCCAGCACCCTGGGGAGCGGACCTTTGGGCGAGCAGTACTTC. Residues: CASTLGSGPLGEQYF.

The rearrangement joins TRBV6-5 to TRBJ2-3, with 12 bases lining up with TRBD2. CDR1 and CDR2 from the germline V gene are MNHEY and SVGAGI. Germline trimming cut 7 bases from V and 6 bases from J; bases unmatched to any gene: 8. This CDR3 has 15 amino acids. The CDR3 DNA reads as TGTGCCAGCAAACCTAGCGGGAGGGCCTGGGATACGCAGTATTTT. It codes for CASKPSGRAWDTQYF.

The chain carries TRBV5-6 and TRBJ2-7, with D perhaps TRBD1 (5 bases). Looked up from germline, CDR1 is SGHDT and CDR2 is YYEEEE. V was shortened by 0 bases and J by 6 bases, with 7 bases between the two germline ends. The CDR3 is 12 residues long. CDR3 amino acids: CASSLVGVEQYF. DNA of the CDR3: TGTGCCAGCAGCTTGGTAGGGGTCGAGCAGTACTTC. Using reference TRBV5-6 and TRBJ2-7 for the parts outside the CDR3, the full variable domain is DAGVTQSPTHLIKTRGQQVTLRCSPKSGHDTVSWYQQALGQGPQFIFQYYEEEERQRGNFPDRFSGHQFPNYSSELNVNALLLGDSALYLCASSLVGVEQYFGPGTRLTVT.

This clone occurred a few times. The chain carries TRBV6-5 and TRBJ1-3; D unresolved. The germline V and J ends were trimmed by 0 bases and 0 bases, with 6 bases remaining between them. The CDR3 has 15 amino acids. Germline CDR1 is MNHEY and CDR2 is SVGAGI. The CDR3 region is CASSYSPGSGNTIYF. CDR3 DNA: TGTGCCAGCAGTTACTCGCCAGGCTCTGGAAACACCATATATTTT.

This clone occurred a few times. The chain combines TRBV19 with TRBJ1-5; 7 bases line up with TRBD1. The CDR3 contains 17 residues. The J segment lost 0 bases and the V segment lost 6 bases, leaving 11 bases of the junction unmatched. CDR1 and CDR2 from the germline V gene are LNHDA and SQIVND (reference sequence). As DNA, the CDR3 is TGTGCCAGTAGCACTTCCAACAGGGGATATAGCAATCAGCCCCAGCATTTT. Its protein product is CASSTSNRGYSNQPQHF.

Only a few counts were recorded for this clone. CDR3 in DNA: TGTGCCAGCAGCTTAGTGGGGACAGACTATAGCAATCAGCCCCAGCATTTT. Amino acids: CASSLVGTDYSNQPQHF. The chain recombines TRBV7-2 with TRBJ1-5; the match to TRBD1 covers 7 bases. Looked up from germline, CDR1 is SGHTA and CDR2 is FQGNSA. V shed 1 base and J 0 bases; nucleotides not matched to a gene: 6. The CDR3 length is 17 residues. The variable domain in full, completed from reference TRBV7-2 and TRBJ1-5, reads GAGVSQSPSNKVTEKGKDVELRCDPISGHTALYWYRQSLGQGLEFLIYFQGNSAPDKSGLPSDRFSAERTGGSVSTLTIQRTQQEDSAVYLCASSLVGTDYSNQPQHFGDGTRLSIL.

This CDR3 is CASSEGGGWTDTQYF. The CDR3 nucleotides are TGCGCCAGCAGTGAGGGCGGGGGGTGGACAGATACGCAGTATTTT. The chain joins TRBV10-1 to TRBJ2-3; 8 bases fit TRBD2. V shed 2 bases and J 3 bases; nucleotides not matched to a gene: 4. Germline CDR1 reads WNHNN; CDR2 reads SYGVQD (reference sequence). The CDR3 is 15 residues long.

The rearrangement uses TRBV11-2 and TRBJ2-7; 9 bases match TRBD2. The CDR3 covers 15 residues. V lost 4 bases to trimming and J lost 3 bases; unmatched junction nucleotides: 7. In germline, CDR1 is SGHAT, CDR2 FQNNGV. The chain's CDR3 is CASSSRLAASYEQYF. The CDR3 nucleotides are TGTGCCAGCAGCTCACGACTAGCGGCCAGCTACGAGCAGTACTTC.

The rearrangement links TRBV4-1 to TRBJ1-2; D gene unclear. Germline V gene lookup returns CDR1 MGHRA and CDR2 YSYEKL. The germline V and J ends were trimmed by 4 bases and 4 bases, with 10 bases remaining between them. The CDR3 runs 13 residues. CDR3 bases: TGCGCCAGCAGCCCGGTTGGGCGCTATGGCTACACCTTC. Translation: CASSPVGRYGYTF.